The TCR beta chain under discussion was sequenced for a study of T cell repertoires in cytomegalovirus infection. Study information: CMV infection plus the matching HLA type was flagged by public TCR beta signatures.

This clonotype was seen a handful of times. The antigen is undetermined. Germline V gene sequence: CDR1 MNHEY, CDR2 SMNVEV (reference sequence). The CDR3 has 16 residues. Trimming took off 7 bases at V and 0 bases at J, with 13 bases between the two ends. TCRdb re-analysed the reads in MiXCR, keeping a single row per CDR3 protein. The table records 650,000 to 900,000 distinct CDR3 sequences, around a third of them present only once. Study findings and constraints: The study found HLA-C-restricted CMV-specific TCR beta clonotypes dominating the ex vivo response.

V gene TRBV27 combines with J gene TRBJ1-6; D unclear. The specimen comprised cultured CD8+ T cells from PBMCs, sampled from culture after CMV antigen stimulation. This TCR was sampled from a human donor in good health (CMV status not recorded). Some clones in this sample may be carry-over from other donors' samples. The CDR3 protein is CASNPTKGSYNSPLHF. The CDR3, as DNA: TGTGCCAGCAACCCTACAAAGGGCTCCTATAATTCACCCCTCCACTTT.